A single count supports the clone carrying this T cell receptor beta chain. What it recognizes is unknown. One base away lies a much larger clone, so this may be a sequencing read error. These data originate in a study of glioma-infiltrating T cells. Study-level findings and limits: Above-expected tissue-blood divergence occurred in all gliomas, most in low-grade ones.

Trimming cost V 7 bases and J 10 bases, with 23 bases left between them. The germline CDR1 and CDR2 sequences are SQVTM and ANQGSEA. The length of the CDR3 is 14 residues. Using RNA template, CDR3s of TCR alpha and beta were amplified with iRepertoire arm-PCR. TCRdb recomputed calls from the multiplex PCR reads with MiXCR, one row per CDR3 protein. The sample shows approximately 100,000 distinct CDR3 sequences, 25% to 30% of them seen only once. The clonotype was recovered from a human donor with low-grade glioma or glioblastoma, undergoing nonglioma brain surgery, or in good health (not recorded which). The genes are TRBV29-1 and TRBJ2-1; D might be TRBD2 (6 bases). Sequences were obtained from glioma tissue, nonneoplastic brain tissue, or PBMCs (not recorded which). CDR3 residues: CSGMGTRDSYEQFF. The CDR3 DNA reads TGCAGCGGTATGGGGACTCGCGACTCCTACGAGCAGTTCTTC.